Listed below are T cell receptor beta chains from one sample, sequenced in a study of early T cells in non-severe SARS-CoV-2 infection. TCRdb reprocessed the 5' RACE reads with MiXCR, giving one entry per CDR3 protein. The data show tens of thousands of distinct CDR3 sequences, with roughly 5.5% seen just once and about 7% held by the top ten. Sequenced: whole blood. The source is an adult who was a healthcare worker with PCR-confirmed SARS-CoV-2 infection or an uninfected control (not recorded which). Each CDR3 is given with its conserved first and last residue. The D gene is left open where the match is weak. Size is omitted from some rows. Given values are once, few, many or a class for expanded clones.

v_call	clone_size	j_call	d_call	cdr3_nt	cdr3_aa
TRBV5-1	many	TRBJ1-6	TRBD1	TGCGCCAGCAGCCTTAACCTGGGACAGGGCTCGGCTTCACCCCTCCACTTT	CASSLNLGQGSASPLHF
TRBV11-2	many	TRBJ2-3	TRBD2	TGTGCCAGCAGCTTAAGACTAGCGGGACGAGATACGCAGTATTTT	CASSLRLAGRDTQYF
TRBV6-4	many	TRBJ1-1	NA	TGTGCCAGCAGAGCCGGGACCTCGAACACTGAAGCTTTCTTT	CASRAGTSNTEAFF
TRBV10-2	many	TRBJ2-1	NA	TGCGCCAGCCGCACTAGCACCGAGCAGTTCTTC	CASRTSTEQFF
TRBV9	NA	TRBJ1-1	TRBD1	TGTGCCAGCAGCGTAGGGGACAGAAACACTGAAGCTTTCTTT	CASSVGDRNTEAFF
TRBV11-2	many	TRBJ1-1	NA	TGTGCCAGCAGCTTAGGATTAGGGGGCACTGAAGCTTTCTTT	CASSLGLGGTEAFF
TRBV5-1	many	TRBJ1-1	NA	TGCGCCAGCAGCTTGGAACTGAACACTGAAGCTTTCTTT	CASSLELNTEAFF
TRBV5-4	many	TRBJ2-7	NA	TGTGCCAGCAGCTTGGGTCGGGGGGCTAACCGAGGCGAGCAGTACTTC	CASSLGRGANRGEQYF
TRBV3-1	few	TRBJ2-7	TRBD2	TGTGCCAGCAGCTCCAGACTAGCTTTAACGAACGAGCAGTACTTC	CASSSRLALTNEQYF
TRBV10-2	few	TRBJ2-7	NA	TGCGCCAGCAGAGATGTGACAGGTACCTACGAGCAGTACTTC	CASRDVTGTYEQYF
TRBV7-2	few	TRBJ2-1	NA	TGTGCCAGCAGCCCCTCGAATGAGCAGTTCTTC	CASSPSNEQFF
TRBV6-2/TRBV6-3	many	TRBJ1-2	TRBD1	TGTGCCAGCAGTACGGGACAGGCCAACTATGGCTACACCTTC	CASSTGQANYGYTF
TRBV29-1	NA	TRBJ1-2	TRBD1	TGCAGCGTTCCCATTGCGGGGGAGTGGGGACAGGGAGATGGCTACACCTTC	CSVPIAGEWGQGDGYTF
TRBV7-7	many	TRBJ2-1	TRBD1	TGTGCTAGCAGCCCCCTCTGGGGACAGGGGGCGGGTGAGCAGTTCTTC	CASSPLWGQGAGEQFF
TRBV7-2	many	TRBJ2-7	NA	TGTGCCAGCAGCTTAGTGCTGGGCCACCCCAGGGAGCAGTACTTC	CASSLVLGHPREQYF
TRBV10-3	many	TRBJ1-2	NA	TGTGCCATCACTCGGGAAGAGCACTATGGCTACACCTTC	CAITREEHYGYTF
TRBV30	NA	TRBJ1-6	NA	TGTGCCTGGAGTGTACCGGCCCGGAGTAATTCACCCCTCCACTTT	CAWSVPARSNSPLHF
TRBV7-7	few	TRBJ2-5	NA	TGTGCCAGCAGCTTAGGAGGTCTCCAAGAGACCCAGTACTTC	CASSLGGLQETQYF
TRBV3-1	many	TRBJ1-6	NA	TGTGCCAGCAGCCAATATGAATCACCCCTCCACTTT	CASSQYESPLHF
TRBV12-3/TRBV12-4	many	TRBJ2-1	TRBD2	TGTGCCAGCAGTCCCCTAGCGGGGGGGAACTACAATGAGCAGTTCTTC	CASSPLAGGNYNEQFF
TRBV27	many	TRBJ1-5	NA	TGTGCCAGCAGTTTATCGGGGCGGGGGGCTCAGCCCCAGCATTTT	CASSLSGRGAQPQHF
TRBV12-5	few	TRBJ2-1	NA	TGTGCTAGTGGTCCCCATGTGGGGGCGGGTTACAATGAGCAGTTCTTC	CASGPHVGAGYNEQFF
TRBV7-2	NA	TRBJ2-7	NA	TGTGCCAGCAGCCTTTTTCGGGGCTACGAGCAGTACTTC	CASSLFRGYEQYF
TRBV7-6	NA	TRBJ2-1	TRBD1	TGTGCCAGCAGCCAAACTCCGGGACAGGGAAACAATGAGCAGTTCTTC	CASSQTPGQGNNEQFF
TRBV9	many	TRBJ2-5	TRBD1	TGTGCCAGCAGCCCCCATCGGGACAGGGAATTGCAAGAGACCCAGTACTTC	CASSPHRDRELQETQYF
TRBV5-4	many	TRBJ2-1	NA	TGTGCCAGCAGCTCAAGACTAGGCATCGACAATGAGCAGTTCTTC	CASSSRLGIDNEQFF
TRBV5-1	many	TRBJ2-3	TRBD2	TGCGCCAGCAGCTGGGGACTAGAGAGGGATACGCAGTATTTT	CASSWGLERDTQYF